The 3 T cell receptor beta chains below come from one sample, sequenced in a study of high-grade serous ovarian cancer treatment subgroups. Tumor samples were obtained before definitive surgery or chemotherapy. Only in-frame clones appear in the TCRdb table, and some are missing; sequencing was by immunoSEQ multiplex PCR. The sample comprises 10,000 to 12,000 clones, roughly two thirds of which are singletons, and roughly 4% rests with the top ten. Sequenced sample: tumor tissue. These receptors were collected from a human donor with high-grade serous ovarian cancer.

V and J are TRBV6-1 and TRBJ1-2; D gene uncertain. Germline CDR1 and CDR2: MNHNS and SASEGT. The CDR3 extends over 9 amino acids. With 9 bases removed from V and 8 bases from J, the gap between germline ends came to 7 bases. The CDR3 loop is CARWRGYTF. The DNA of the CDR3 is TGTGCCAGGTGGAGAGGCTACACCTTC.

This chain's CDR3 is CASTEQGFGTEAFF. The CDR3 DNA is TGTGCCAGTACTGAACAAGGGTTTGGCACTGAAGCTTTCTTT. V usage is TRBV19 and J usage is TRBJ1-1; D gene uncertain. V was pared by 7 bases and J by 4 bases, with 16 bases between. CDR3 size: 14 residues. Germline CDR1 and CDR2: LNHDA and SQIVND (reference sequence).

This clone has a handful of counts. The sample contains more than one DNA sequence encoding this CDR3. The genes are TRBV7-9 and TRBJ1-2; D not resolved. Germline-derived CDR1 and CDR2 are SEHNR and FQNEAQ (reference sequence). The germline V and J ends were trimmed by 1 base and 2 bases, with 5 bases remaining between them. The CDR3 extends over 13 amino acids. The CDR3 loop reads CASSLGQNYGYTF. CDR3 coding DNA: TGTGCCAGCAGCTTAGGGCAGAACTATGGCTACACCTTC. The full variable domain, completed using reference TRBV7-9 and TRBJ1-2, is DTGVSQNPRHKITKRGQNVTFRCDPISEHNRLYWYRQTLGQGPEFLTYFQNEAQLEKSRLLSDRFSAERPKGSFSTLEIQRTEQGDSAMYLCASSLGQNYGYTFGSGTRLTVV.